These 9 T cell receptor beta chains came from one sample sequenced in a study of CD4 T cells in lung cancer. Produced via immunoSEQ multiplex PCR; TCRdb's table is partial and in-frame only. The sample carries some 400 clones, under 95% recorded once. PBMCs stimulated approximately 14 days with mutant 27-mer peptides plus IL21, IL7, IL15, IL2. Live IFNgamma-secreting T cells were sorted after restimulation with peptide-pulsed B cells. At about 3 or 10 cells per well, sorted cells grew for 14 to 20 days. For these TCRs, the target antigens are not known. The sequenced sample consisted of a CD4+ T cell line or clone grown in culture. The receptor set was obtained from a woman aged 55-70 years with non-small cell lung cancer. Some clones in this sample may be carry-over from other donors' samples.

In its sample, this clone was seen once. The DNA for the CDR3 is TGTGCCAGCAGCGTGAGAGGGTCTAGCGGGGTTGGAGATACGCAGTATTTT. It specifies CASSVRGSSGVGDTQYF. The gene calls are TRBV9 and TRBJ2-3; 9 nucleotides align to TRBD2. The CDR3 sequence is 17 residues long. Trimming cost V 2 bases and J 5 bases; bases outside gene matches: 12. Germline lookup yields CDR1 SGDLS and CDR2 YYNGEE. Together with reference TRBV9 and TRBJ2-3, the CDR3 gives the full variable domain: DSGVTQTPKHLITATGQRVTLRCSPRSGDLSVYWYQQSLDQGLQFLIQYYNGEERAKGNILERFSAQQFPDLHSELNLSSLELGDSALYFCASSVRGSSGVGDTQYFGPGTRLTVL.

The J gene is TRBJ2-1, the V gene TRBV5-1; D is perhaps TRBD1 (6 bases). The CDR3 sequence is 13 residues long. V lost 4 bases to trimming and J lost 7 bases, with 12 bases between them. CDR1 is SGHRS, CDR2 YFSETQ, per germline. The CDR3 loop reads CASSTQGPNEQFF. The CDR3 coding sequence is TGCGCCAGCAGCACACAGGGTCCGAATGAGCAGTTCTTC.

CDR3 in DNA: TGTGCCAGCAGCTTAAGCCCTTACAGGGTCCCGAACACTGAAGCTTTCTTT. Its protein is CASSLSPYRVPNTEAFF. The chain recombines TRBV7-2 with TRBJ1-1, with D perhaps matching TRBD1 (6 bases). Trimming cost V 2 bases and J 1 base, with 17 bases left between them. The CDR3 has 17 residues. Germline-derived CDR1 and CDR2 are SGHTA and FQGNSA.

The rearrangement links TRBV7-3 to TRBJ2-3; 15 bases map to TRBD2. Losses at the gene ends were 5 bases for V and 1 base for J; bases not matched to a gene: 7. Per the germline V gene, CDR1 is SGHTA and CDR2 is FQGTGA. The CDR3 totals 18 residues. The CDR3 reads CASSASRTSGGGTDTQYF. The CDR3 DNA sequence: TGTGCCAGCAGCGCCTCACGGACTAGCGGGGGGGGCACAGATACGCAGTATTTT.

V is TRBV30 and J is TRBJ2-5, with 8 nucleotides matching TRBD1. V was clipped by 3 bases and J by 1 base; unmatched bases: 7. CDR3 length: 15 amino acids. Germline V gene sequence: CDR1 GTSNPN, CDR2 SVGIG (reference sequence). The CDR3 reads CAWRRTGLGQETQYF. The DNA of the CDR3 is TGTGCCTGGAGAAGGACAGGGCTTGGCCAAGAGACCCAGTACTTC.

This clone was recorded once. The chain carries TRBV6-5 and TRBJ1-4; D is unresolved. Per the germline V gene, CDR1 is MNHEY and CDR2 is SVGAGI. Between the trimmed V and J ends, which lost 2 bases and 4 bases, there was a span of 8 bases. The CDR3 is made up of 14 amino acids. The CDR3 coding sequence is TGTGCCAGCAGTTACCGGCCCCATAATGAAAAACTGTTTTTT. Protein: CASSYRPHNEKLFF.

The rearrangement uses TRBV6-6 and TRBJ1-2, with 10 bases fitting TRBD1. V lost 6 bases and J lost 1; bases outside the gene matches: 2. Germline V lookup: CDR1 MNHNY, CDR2 SVGAGI (reference sequence). The CDR3 spans 14 residues. CDR3 in amino acids: CASRTGGHNYGYTF. CDR3 nucleotide sequence: TGTGCCAGCAGGACAGGGGGCCATAACTATGGCTACACCTTC.

The chain recombines TRBV18 with TRBJ1-1, with D tentatively TRBD1 (5 bases). CDR1 is KGHSH, CDR2 LQKENI, per germline. V lost 6 bases and J 0 bases, leaving 11 bases between the germline ends. The CDR3 contains 14 residues. The CDR3 nucleotides read TGTGCCAGCTCCCCAAGGGGTATGAACACTGAAGCTTTCTTT. As protein: CASSPRGMNTEAFF.

The rearrangement links TRBV19 to TRBJ2-1, with TRBD2 matching over 10 bases. The junction had 5 bases not matched to a gene; V was cut back by 5 bases and J by 4 bases. The CDR3 spans 15 residues. The germline V gene has CDR1 LNHDA and CDR2 SQIVND (reference sequence). The chain's CDR3 is CASSFTSGAYNEQFF. The CDR3 DNA reads TGTGCCAGTAGTTTCACTAGCGGGGCTTACAATGAGCAGTTCTTC.